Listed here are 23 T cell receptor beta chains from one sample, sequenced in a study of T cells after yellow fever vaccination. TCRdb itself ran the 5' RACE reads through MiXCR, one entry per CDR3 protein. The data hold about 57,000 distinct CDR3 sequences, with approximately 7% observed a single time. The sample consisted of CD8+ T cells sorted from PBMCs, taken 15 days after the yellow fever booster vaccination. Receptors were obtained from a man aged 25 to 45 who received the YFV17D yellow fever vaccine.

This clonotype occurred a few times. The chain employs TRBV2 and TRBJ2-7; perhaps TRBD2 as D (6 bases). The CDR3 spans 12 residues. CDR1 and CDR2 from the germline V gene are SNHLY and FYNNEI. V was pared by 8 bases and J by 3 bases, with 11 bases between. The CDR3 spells CASWRDRYEQYF. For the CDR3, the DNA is TGTGCCAGCTGGAGGGATCGCTACGAGCAGTACTTC.

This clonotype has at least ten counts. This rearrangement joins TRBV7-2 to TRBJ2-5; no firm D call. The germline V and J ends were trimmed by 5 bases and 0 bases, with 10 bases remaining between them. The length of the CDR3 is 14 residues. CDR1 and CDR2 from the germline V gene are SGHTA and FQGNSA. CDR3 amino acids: CASSIEDYQETQYF. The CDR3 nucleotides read TGTGCCAGCAGCATCGAAGACTACCAAGAGACCCAGTACTTC.

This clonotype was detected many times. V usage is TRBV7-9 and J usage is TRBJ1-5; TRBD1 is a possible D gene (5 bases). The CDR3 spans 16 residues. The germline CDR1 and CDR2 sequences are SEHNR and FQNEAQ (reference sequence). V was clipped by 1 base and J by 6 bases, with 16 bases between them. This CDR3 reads CASSLEGRGMGQPQHF. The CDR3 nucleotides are TGTGCCAGCAGCTTAGAAGGAAGGGGAATGGGTCAGCCCCAGCATTTT. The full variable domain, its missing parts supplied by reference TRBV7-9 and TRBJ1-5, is DTGVSQNPRHKITKRGQNVTFRCDPISEHNRLYWYRQTLGQGPEFLTYFQNEAQLEKSRLLSDRFSAERPKGSFSTLEIQRTEQGDSAMYLCASSLEGRGMGQPQHFGDGTRLSIL.

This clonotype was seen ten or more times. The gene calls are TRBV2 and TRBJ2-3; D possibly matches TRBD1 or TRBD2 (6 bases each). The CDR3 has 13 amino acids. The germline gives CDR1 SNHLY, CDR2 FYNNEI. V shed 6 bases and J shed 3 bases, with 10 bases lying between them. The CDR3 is CASSKGGTDTQYF. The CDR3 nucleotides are TGTGCCAGCAGCAAGGGGGGAACAGATACGCAGTATTTT.

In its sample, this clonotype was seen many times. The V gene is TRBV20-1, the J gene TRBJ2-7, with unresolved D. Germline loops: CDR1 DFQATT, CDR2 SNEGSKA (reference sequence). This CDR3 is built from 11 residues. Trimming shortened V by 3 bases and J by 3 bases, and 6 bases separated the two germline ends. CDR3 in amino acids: CSASTIYEQYF. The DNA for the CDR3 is TGCAGTGCTAGTACTATCTACGAGCAGTACTTC.

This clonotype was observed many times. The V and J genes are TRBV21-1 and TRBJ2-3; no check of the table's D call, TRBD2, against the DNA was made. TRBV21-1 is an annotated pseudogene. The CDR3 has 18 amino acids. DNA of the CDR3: TGTGCCAGCAGCATGGATTCCCCCGCTAGCAAGGACACAGATACGCAGTATTTT. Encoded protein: CASSMDSPASKDTDTQYF.

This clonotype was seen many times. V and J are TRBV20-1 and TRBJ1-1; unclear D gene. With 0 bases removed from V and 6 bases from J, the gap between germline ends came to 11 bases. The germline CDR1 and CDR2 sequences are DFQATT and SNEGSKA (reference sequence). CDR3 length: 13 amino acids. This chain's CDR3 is CSARDAGFPEAFF. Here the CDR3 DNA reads TGCAGTGCTAGAGATGCTGGATTCCCTGAAGCTTTCTTT.

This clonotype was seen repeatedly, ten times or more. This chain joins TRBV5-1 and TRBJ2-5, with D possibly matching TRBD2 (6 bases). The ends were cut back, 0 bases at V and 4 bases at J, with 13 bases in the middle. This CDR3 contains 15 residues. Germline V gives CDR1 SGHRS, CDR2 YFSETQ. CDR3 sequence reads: CASSLEAGPGETQYF. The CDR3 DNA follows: TGCGCCAGCAGCTTGGAGGCGGGGCCTGGAGAGACCCAGTACTTC. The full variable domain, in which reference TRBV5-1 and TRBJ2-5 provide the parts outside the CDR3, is KAGVTQTPRYLIKTRGQQVTLSCSPISGHRSVSWYQQTPGQGLQFLFEYFSETQRNKGNFPGRFSGRQFSNSRSEMNVSTLELGDSALYLCASSLEAGPGETQYFGPGTRLLVL.

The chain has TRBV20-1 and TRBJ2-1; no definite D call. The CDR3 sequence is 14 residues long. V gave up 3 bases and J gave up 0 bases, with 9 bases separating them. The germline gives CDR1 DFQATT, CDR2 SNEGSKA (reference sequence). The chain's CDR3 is CSASHPSSYNEQFF. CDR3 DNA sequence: TGCAGTGCTAGTCACCCCAGCTCCTACAATGAGCAGTTCTTC.

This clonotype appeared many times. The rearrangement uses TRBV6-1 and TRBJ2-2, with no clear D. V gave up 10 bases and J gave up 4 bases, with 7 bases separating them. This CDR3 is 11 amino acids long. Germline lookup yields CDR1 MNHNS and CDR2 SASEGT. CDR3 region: CAMLGTGELFF. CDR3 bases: TGTGCCATGCTTGGCACCGGGGAGCTGTTTTTT.

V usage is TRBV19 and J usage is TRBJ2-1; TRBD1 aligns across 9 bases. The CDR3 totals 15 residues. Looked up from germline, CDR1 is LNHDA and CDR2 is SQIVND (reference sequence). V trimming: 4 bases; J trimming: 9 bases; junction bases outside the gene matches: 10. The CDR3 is CASSNRRDRVGEQFF. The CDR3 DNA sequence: TGTGCCAGTAGTAACCGCCGGGACAGGGTAGGTGAGCAGTTCTTC.

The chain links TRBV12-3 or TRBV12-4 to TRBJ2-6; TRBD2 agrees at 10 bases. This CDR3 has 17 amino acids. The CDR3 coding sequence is TGTGCTATTAGCCTAGCGGGAGCACACTCTGGGGCCAACGTCCTGACTTTC. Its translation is CAISLAGAHSGANVLTF.

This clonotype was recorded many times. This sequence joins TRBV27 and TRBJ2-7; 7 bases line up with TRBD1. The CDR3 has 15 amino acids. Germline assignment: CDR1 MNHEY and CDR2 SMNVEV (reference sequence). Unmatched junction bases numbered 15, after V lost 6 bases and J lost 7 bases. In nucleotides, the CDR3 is TGTGCCAGCAGAGCTGACAGGGCATCTACGAGGGAGCAGTACTTC. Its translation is CASRADRASTREQYF.

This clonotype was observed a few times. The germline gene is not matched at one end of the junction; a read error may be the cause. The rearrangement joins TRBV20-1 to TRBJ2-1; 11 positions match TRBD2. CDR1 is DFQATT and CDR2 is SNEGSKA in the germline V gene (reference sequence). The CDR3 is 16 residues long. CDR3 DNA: TGCTGTGCTAGGCCGGGGACTAGCGGCTCCTACAATGAGCAGTTCTTC. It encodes CCARPGTSGSYNEQFF.

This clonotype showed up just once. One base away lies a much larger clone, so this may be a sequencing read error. Written as DNA, the CDR3 is TGTGTCAGCAGTTACGGCACCGGGGAGCTGTTTTTT. Translation: CVSSYGTGELFF. The chain has TRBV6-2 or TRBV6-3 and TRBJ2-2; D is unclear. The CDR3 is 12 residues long. The germline V gene has CDR1 MNHEY and CDR2 SVGEGT.

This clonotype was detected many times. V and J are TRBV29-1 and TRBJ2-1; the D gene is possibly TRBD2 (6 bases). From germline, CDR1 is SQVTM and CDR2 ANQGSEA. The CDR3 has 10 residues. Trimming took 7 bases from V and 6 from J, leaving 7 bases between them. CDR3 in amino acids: CSAGGNEQFF. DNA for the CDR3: TGCAGCGCCGGGGGCAATGAGCAGTTCTTC.

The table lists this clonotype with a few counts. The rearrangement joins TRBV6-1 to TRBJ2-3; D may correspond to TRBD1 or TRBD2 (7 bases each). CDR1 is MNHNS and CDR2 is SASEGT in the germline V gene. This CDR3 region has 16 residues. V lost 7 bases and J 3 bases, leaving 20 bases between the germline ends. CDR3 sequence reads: CASIQGGRVGTDTQYF. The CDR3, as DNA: TGTGCCAGCATCCAGGGGGGGAGGGTCGGGACAGATACGCAGTATTTT.

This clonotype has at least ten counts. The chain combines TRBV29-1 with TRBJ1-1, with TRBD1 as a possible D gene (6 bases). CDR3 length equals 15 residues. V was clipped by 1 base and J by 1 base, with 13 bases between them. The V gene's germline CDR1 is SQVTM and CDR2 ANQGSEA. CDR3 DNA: TGCAGCGTTGAAGGTTCGGACAGATCGAACACTGAAGCTTTCTTT. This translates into CSVEGSDRSNTEAFF. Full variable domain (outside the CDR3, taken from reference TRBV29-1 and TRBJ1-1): SAVISQKPSRDICQRGTSLTIQCQVDSQVTMMFWYRQQPGQSLTLIATANQGSEATYESGFVIDKFPISRPNLTFSTLTVSNMSPEDSSIYLCSVEGSDRSNTEAFFGQGTRLTVV.

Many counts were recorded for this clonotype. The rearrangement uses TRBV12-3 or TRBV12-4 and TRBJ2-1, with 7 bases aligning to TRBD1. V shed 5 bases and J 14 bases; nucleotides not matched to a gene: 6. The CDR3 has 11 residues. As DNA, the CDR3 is TGTGCCAGCAGTCCCGGGACAGTTAAGTTCTTC. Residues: CASSPGTVKFF.

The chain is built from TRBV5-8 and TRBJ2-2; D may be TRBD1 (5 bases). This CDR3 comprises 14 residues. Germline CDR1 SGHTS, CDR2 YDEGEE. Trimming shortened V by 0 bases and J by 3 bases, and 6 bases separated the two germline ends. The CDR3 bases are TGTGCCAGCAGCTTGGGACAGCACACCGGGGAGCTGTTTTTT. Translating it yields CASSLGQHTGELFF.

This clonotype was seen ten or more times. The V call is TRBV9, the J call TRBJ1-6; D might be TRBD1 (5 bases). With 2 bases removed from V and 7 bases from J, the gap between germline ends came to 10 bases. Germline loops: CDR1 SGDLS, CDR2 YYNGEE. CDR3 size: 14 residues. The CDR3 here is CASSVLTANSPLHF. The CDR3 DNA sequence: TGTGCCAGCAGCGTCCTGACAGCGAATTCACCCCTCCACTTT.

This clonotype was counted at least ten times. The CDR3 region is CASSYGLAGVSGELFF. The CDR3 nucleotides are TGTGCCAGCAGTTATGGGCTAGCGGGAGTTAGCGGGGAGCTGTTTTTT. The chain uses TRBV6-5 and TRBJ2-2, with 10 bases aligning to TRBD2. The J segment lost 7 bases and the V segment lost 3 bases, leaving 8 bases of the junction unmatched. The CDR3 is 16 amino acids. Looked up from germline, CDR1 is MNHEY and CDR2 is SVGAGI.

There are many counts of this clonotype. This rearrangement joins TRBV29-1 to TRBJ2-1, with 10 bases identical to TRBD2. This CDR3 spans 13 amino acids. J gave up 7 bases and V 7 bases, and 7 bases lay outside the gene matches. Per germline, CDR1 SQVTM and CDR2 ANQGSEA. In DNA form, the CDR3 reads TGCAGCGAATCTAGCGGGAGTAGGAATGAGCAGTTCTTC. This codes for CSESSGSRNEQFF.